Sequencing of this TCR beta chain was carried out in a study of blood T cell repertoires in COVID-19. Study context: Material from acute and convalescent COVID-19 was sourced from the United States, Italy and Spain.

Across about 22 US areas, participants ranged in age from roughly 18 to 95 years. Donors in Cohort 3 counted as recovered after two negative PCRs, clearance, or symptom resolution. V shed 3 bases and J shed 5 bases, with 7 bases lying between them. The germline V gene has CDR1 LGHNA and CDR2 YSLEER. The CDR3 covers 13 residues. Methods used by the authors: Estimation of nucleated cell counts was performed using reference gene primer amplification. Libraries were prepared by immunoSEQ multiplex PCR; TCRdb keeps only in-frame clonotypes and omits some of them. The V and J calls and clone size are taken from that table; D and trimming were inferred from the DNA. The sample contains roughly 250,000 clones, about 93% of which appear only once. This clone was recorded once.

The TCR sequence derives from a woman between 18 and 29 years old who had recovered from COVID-19. J is TRBJ1-4 and V is TRBV4-3; D unclear. Material: PBMCs or T cells enriched from blood (not recorded which). As DNA, the CDR3 is TGCGCCAGCAGCCAGCAGTCGAATGAAAAACTGTTTTTT. It encodes CASSQQSNEKLFF.